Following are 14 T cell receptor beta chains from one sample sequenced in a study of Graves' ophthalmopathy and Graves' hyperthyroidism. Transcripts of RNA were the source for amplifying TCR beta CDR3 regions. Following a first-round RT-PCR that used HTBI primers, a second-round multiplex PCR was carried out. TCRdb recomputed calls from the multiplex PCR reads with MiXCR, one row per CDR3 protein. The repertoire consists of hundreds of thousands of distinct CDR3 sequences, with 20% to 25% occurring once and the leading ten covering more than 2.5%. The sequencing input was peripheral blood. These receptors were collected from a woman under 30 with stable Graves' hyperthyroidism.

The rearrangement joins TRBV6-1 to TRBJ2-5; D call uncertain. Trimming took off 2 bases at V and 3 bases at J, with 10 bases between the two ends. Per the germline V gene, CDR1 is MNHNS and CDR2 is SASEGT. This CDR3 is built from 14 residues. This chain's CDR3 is CASSELGSEETQYF. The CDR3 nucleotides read TGTGCCAGCAGTGAATTGGGCAGTGAAGAGACCCAGTACTTC.

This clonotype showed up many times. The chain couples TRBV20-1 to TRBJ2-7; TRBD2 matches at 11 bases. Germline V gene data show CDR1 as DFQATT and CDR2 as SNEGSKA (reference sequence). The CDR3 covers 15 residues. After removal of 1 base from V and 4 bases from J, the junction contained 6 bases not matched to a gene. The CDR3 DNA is TGCAGTGCTAGAGCCACTAGCGGGGGAACATACGAGCAGTACTTC. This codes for CSARATSGGTYEQYF.

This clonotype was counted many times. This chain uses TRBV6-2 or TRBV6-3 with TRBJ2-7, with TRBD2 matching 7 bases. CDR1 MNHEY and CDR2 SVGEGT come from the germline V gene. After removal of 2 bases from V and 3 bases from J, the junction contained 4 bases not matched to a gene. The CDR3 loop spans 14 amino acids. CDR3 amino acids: CASSYVSGIYEQYF. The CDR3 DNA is TGTGCCAGCAGTTACGTCAGCGGGATCTACGAGCAGTACTTC.

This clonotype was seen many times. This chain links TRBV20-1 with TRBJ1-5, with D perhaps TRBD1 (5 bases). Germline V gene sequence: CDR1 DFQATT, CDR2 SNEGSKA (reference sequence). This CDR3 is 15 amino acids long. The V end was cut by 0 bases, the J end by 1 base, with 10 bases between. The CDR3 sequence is CSAREAGASNQPQHF. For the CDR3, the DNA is TGCAGTGCTAGAGAGGCTGGGGCGAGCAATCAGCCCCAGCATTTT.

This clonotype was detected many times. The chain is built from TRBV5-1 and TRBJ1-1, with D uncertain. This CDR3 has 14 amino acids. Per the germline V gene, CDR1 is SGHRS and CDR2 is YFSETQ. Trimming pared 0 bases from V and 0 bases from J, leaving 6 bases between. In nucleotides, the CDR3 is TGCGCCAGCAGCTTGGACCTCTTGAACACTGAAGCTTTCTTT. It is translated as CASSLDLLNTEAFF.

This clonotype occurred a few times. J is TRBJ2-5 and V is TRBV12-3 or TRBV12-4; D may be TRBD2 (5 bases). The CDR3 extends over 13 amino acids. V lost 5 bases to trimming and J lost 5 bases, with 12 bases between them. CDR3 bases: TGTGCCAGCAGTGACTACCCGGGGGAGACCCAGTACTTC. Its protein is CASSDYPGETQYF.

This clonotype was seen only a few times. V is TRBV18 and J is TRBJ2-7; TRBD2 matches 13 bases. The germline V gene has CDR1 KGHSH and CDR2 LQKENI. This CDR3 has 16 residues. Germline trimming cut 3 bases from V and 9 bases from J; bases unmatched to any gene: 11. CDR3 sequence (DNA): TGTGCCAGCTCACCGTCCAGGGGGACTAGCGGGAATCTGCAGTACTTC. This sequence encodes CASSPSRGTSGNLQYF.

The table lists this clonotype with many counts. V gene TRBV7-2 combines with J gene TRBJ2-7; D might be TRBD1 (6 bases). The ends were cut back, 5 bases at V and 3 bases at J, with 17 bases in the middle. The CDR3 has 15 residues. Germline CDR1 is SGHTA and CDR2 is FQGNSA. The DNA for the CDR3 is TGTGCCAGCAGCCCTTCTGAGGGCAGGGGCTACGAGCAGTACTTC. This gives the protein CASSPSEGRGYEQYF.

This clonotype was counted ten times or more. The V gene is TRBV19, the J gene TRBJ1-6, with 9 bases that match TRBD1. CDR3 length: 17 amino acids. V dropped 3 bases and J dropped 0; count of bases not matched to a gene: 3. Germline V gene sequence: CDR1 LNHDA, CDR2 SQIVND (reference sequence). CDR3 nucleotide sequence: TGTGCCAGTAGTATTGGACAGGGGAGCTCCTATAATTCACCCCTCCACTTT. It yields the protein CASSIGQGSSYNSPLHF.

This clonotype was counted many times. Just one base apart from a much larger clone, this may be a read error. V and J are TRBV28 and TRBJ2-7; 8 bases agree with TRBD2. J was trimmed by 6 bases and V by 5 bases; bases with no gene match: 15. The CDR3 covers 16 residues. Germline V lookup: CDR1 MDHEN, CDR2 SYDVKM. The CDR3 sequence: CASSPGGGRPAGEQYF. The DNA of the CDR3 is TGTGCCAGCAGTCCGGGGGGGGGACGCCCTGCCGGCGAGCAGTACTTC. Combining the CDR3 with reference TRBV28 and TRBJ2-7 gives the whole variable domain DVKVTQSSRYLVKRTGEKVFLECVQDMDHENMFWYRQDPGLGLRLIYFSYDVKMKEKGDIPEGYSVSREKKERFSLILESASTNQTSMYLCASSPGGGRPAGEQYFGPGTRLTVT.

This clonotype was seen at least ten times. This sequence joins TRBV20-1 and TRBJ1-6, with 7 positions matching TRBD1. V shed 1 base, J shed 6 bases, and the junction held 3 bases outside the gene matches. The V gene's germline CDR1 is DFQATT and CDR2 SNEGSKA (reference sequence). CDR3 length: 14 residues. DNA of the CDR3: TGCAGTGCTAGAGCCCAGGGGGGTAATTCACCCCTCCACTTT. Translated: CSARAQGGNSPLHF.

CDR3 sequence reads: CASSGWFGAPWENYGYTF. CDR3 DNA sequence: TGTGCCAGCAGTGGGTGGTTCGGGGCGCCGTGGGAAAACTATGGCTACACCTTC. This rearrangement joins TRBV25-1 to TRBJ1-2, with D tentatively TRBD1 (5 bases). Germline values: CDR1 MGHDK, CDR2 SYGVNS. This CDR3 contains 18 residues. V lost 4 bases and J 2 bases, leaving 23 bases between the germline ends.

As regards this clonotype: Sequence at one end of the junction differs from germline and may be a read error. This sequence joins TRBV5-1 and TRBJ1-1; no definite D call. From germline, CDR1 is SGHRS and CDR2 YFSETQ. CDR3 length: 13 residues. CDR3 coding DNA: TGCGGCAGCAGCTTCGAGGGTAATACTGAAGCTTTCTTT. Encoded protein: CGSSFEGNTEAFF. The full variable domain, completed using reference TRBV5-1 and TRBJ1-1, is KAGVTQTPRYLIKTRGQQVTLSCSPISGHRSVSWYQQTPGQGLQFLFEYFSETQRNKGNFPGRFSGRQFSNSRSEMNVSTLELGDSALYLCGSSFEGNTEAFFGQGTRLTVV.

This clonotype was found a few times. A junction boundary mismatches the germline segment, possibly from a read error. CDR3 sequence (DNA): TGCAGTGCTGAGGGGGGGTCAGGGAACACCGGGGAGCTGTGTTTT. It translates to CSAEGGSGNTGELCF. This sequence joins TRBV20-1 and TRBJ2-2, with D perhaps TRBD2 (7 bases). The CDR3 consists of 15 residues. The germline gives CDR1 DFQATT, CDR2 SNEGSKA (reference sequence).